Below, 24 T cell receptor beta chains from the same sample are listed, as sequenced in a study of identical twins. Using its own MiXCR run on the 5' RACE reads, TCRdb lists one record per CDR3 protein. The sample has around 160,000 distinct CDR3 sequences; under 4.5% are singletons. The sequencing input was memory T cells sorted from blood. The receptors come from a man between 18 and 29 years old in good health.

This clonotype came up a few times. The rearrangement uses TRBV18 and TRBJ2-7; D remains ambiguous. Germline-derived CDR1 and CDR2 are KGHSH and LQKENI. The CDR3 is 16 residues long. V was cut by 2 bases and J by 2 bases, with 16 bases left in between. The CDR3 loop reads CASSPSLGNPPYEQYF. DNA of the CDR3: TGTGCCAGCTCACCAAGTTTAGGGAATCCACCCTACGAGCAGTACTTC.

This clonotype was observed at least ten times. This chain links TRBV9 with TRBJ2-1; D may match TRBD1 or TRBD2 (5 bases each). The CDR3 consists of 13 residues. V gave up 0 bases and J gave up 8 bases, with 9 bases separating them. CDR1 is SGDLS, CDR2 YYNGEE, per germline. CDR3 loop: CASSVGGKDEQFF. Here the CDR3 DNA reads TGTGCCAGCAGCGTAGGGGGGAAAGATGAGCAGTTCTTC.

This clonotype is a singleton in its sample. A read error may explain this, as a much larger clone is one base away. The chain employs TRBV12-3 or TRBV12-4 and TRBJ2-3; no definite D call. This CDR3 has 15 amino acids. The CDR3 protein is CSSSFFGLLPDTQYF. CDR3 nucleotide sequence: TGTTCCAGCAGTTTCTTTGGCCTGTTACCAGATACGCAGTATTTT.

Comment on this clonotype: This may come from a read error, since a much larger clone is one base off. This chain joins TRBV5-1 and TRBJ1-5; D call uncertain. V was clipped by 3 bases and J by 6 bases, with 13 bases between them. The CDR3 is made up of 14 amino acids. CDR1 and CDR2 (germline): SGHRS, YFSETQ. The CDR3 nucleotides are TGCGCCAGCAGCTGGGAGGGAGGCATTCAGCCCCAGCATTTT. Protein sequence: CASSWEGGIQPQHF.

This clonotype was observed at least ten times. The chain is built from TRBV6-1 and TRBJ1-5, with D perhaps TRBD1 (6 bases). Germline V CDR1 and CDR2: MNHNS, SASEGT. Between the trimmed V and J ends, which lost 6 bases and 4 bases, there was a span of 10 bases. The length of the CDR3 is 13 residues. DNA for the CDR3: TGTGCCAGCAGACAACAGGGTAATCAGCCCCAGCATTTT. Its translation is CASRQQGNQPQHF.

This clonotype was counted at least ten times. This chain links TRBV7-9 with TRBJ2-3, with 8 bases identical to TRBD1. The J segment lost 4 bases and the V segment lost 4 bases, leaving 7 bases of the junction unmatched. CDR3 size: 15 residues. Germline V gives CDR1 SEHNR, CDR2 FQNEAQ (reference sequence). Here the CDR3 reads CASSSTRQGSDTQYF. CDR3 nucleotides: TGTGCCAGCAGCTCGACGCGACAGGGGTCAGATACGCAGTATTTT. Supplemented by reference TRBV7-9 and TRBJ2-3, the full variable domain reads DTGVSQNPRHKITKRGQNVTFRCDPISEHNRLYWYRQTLGQGPEFLTYFQNEAQLEKSRLLSDRFSAERPKGSFSTLEIQRTEQGDSAMYLCASSSTRQGSDTQYFGPGTRLTVL.

Ten or more counts support this clonotype. The chain recombines TRBV21-1 with TRBJ1-5; the table's D gene call, TRBD1, was not cross checked with the DNA. TRBV21-1 is a documented pseudogene. The CDR3 totals 16 residues. This CDR3 is CASSTPTDYSNQPQHF. The CDR3 DNA reads as TGTGCCAGCAGCACCCCGACAGATTATAGCAATCAGCCCCAGCATTTT.

At least ten counts were recorded for this clonotype. This chain joins TRBV5-1 and TRBJ2-1; 7 positions match TRBD1. J gave up 4 bases and V 4 bases, and 8 bases lay outside the gene matches. CDR1 SGHRS and CDR2 YFSETQ come from the germline V gene. The CDR3 is made up of 15 amino acids. CDR3 sequence: CASSLEDRPYNEQFF. In DNA form, the CDR3 reads TGCGCCAGCAGCCTGGAGGACAGGCCATACAATGAGCAGTTCTTC. Full variable domain (missing parts from reference TRBV5-1 and TRBJ2-1): KAGVTQTPRYLIKTRGQQVTLSCSPISGHRSVSWYQQTPGQGLQFLFEYFSETQRNKGNFPGRFSGRQFSNSRSEMNVSTLELGDSALYLCASSLEDRPYNEQFFGPGTRLTVL.

The sample holds many counts of this clonotype. This chain connects TRBV7-9 to TRBJ1-4; perhaps TRBD1 as D (5 bases). V was shortened by 4 bases and J by 0 bases, with 12 bases between the two germline ends. The CDR3 has 16 residues. Germline loops: CDR1 SEHNR, CDR2 FQNEAQ (reference sequence). Written as DNA, the CDR3 is TGTGCCAGCAGCTCCGGGACTCCTGCAACTAATGAAAAACTGTTTTTT. Translated: CASSSGTPATNEKLFF.

This chain links TRBV7-2 with TRBJ1-5; D is unresolved. V dropped 2 bases and J dropped 5 bases, with 7 bases sitting between them. Germline V gene lookup returns CDR1 SGHTA and CDR2 FQGNSA. The CDR3 extends over 13 amino acids. Written as DNA, the CDR3 is TGTGCCAGCAGCTTAATGGCTGATCAGCCCCAGCATTTT. Amino acids: CASSLMADQPQHF.

This clonotype was recorded many times. In DNA, the CDR3 is TGCGCCAGCAGCTTGGGACAGGGTCAGGGCTCACCCCTCCACTTT. It yields the protein CASSLGQGQGSPLHF. The chain links TRBV5-1 to TRBJ1-6, with 7 bases that match TRBD1. V shed 0 bases and J 10 bases; nucleotides not matched to a gene: 7. The germline V gene encodes CDR1 SGHRS and CDR2 YFSETQ. The CDR3 extends over 15 amino acids.

This clonotype was counted ten times or more. The CDR3 DNA is TGCGCCAGCAGCCAAGATCGAGGGGTTACTGAAGCTTTCTTT. Translating gives CASSQDRGVTEAFF. The chain links TRBV4-3 to TRBJ1-1, with TRBD1 as a possible D gene (5 bases). The CDR3 is 14 amino acids. V lost 0 bases to trimming and J lost 5 bases, with 10 bases between them. Germline loops: CDR1 LGHNA, CDR2 YSLEER.

This clonotype was counted ten times or more. The rearrangement joins TRBV2 to TRBJ2-1, with 8 bases that match TRBD1. This CDR3 comprises 16 residues. The V and J ends lost 0 bases and 6 bases, in that order; junction bases with no gene match: 7. Germline V lookup: CDR1 SNHLY, CDR2 FYNNEI. The CDR3 nucleotides read TGTGCCAGCAGTGAAGCGAGGACAGGGTGGGTCAATGAGCAGTTCTTC. Encoded protein: CASSEARTGWVNEQFF.

This clonotype was detected many times. As DNA, the CDR3 is TGTGCCAGCAGTGTAGCGGGAGGTCGAAATGAGCAGTTCTTC. Translated: CASSVAGGRNEQFF. The V gene is TRBV6-4, the J gene TRBJ2-1, with TRBD2 matching 10 bases. The CDR3 extends over 14 amino acids. Trimming at V came to 4 bases and at J to 7 bases, leaving 4 bases not matched to a gene. The germline CDR1 and CDR2 sequences are MRHNA and SNTAGT.

This clonotype was seen repeatedly, ten times or more. This sequence joins TRBV5-1 and TRBJ2-1; TRBD1 matches at 7 bases. V trimming: 5 bases; J trimming: 0 bases; junction bases outside the gene matches: 5. This CDR3 has 15 amino acids. Germline assignment: CDR1 SGHRS and CDR2 YFSETQ. The CDR3: CASRGGSHSYNEQFF. Written as DNA, the CDR3 is TGCGCCAGCAGAGGGGGCTCCCACTCCTACAATGAGCAGTTCTTC. Variable domain in full (rest from reference TRBV5-1 and TRBJ2-1): KAGVTQTPRYLIKTRGQQVTLSCSPISGHRSVSWYQQTPGQGLQFLFEYFSETQRNKGNFPGRFSGRQFSNSRSEMNVSTLELGDSALYLCASRGGSHSYNEQFFGPGTRLTVL.

The sample holds many counts of this clonotype. The gene calls are TRBV5-1 and TRBJ2-3; D is unclear. CDR1 and CDR2 from the germline V gene are SGHRS and YFSETQ. V was shortened by 0 bases and J by 4 bases, with 9 bases between the two germline ends. The CDR3 loop spans 14 amino acids. CDR3 nucleotide sequence: TGCGCCAGCAGCTTGGAGGTAACAGCAGATACGCAGTATTTT. Its translation: CASSLEVTADTQYF.

This clonotype has ten or more counts. V gene TRBV20-1 combines with J gene TRBJ2-5, with D perhaps matching TRBD2 (6 bases). The V end was cut by 4 bases, the J end by 2 bases, with 8 bases between. CDR1 and CDR2 (germline): DFQATT, SNEGSKA (reference sequence). This CDR3 has 12 amino acids. The CDR3 DNA reads as TGCAGTGCTAAAGGAGGGCAAGAGACCCAGTACTTC. This codes for CSAKGGQETQYF.

This clonotype was counted ten times or more. The chain combines TRBV5-1 with TRBJ2-3; D unresolved. The CDR3 is 14 residues long. Germline loops: CDR1 SGHRS, CDR2 YFSETQ. V was trimmed by 4 bases and J by 5 bases, leaving 14 bases between them. The CDR3 protein is CASSVGTGGDTQYF. The CDR3 coding sequence is TGCGCCAGCAGCGTCGGCACCGGTGGAGATACGCAGTATTTT. Complete variable domain (other parts from reference TRBV5-1 and TRBJ2-3): KAGVTQTPRYLIKTRGQQVTLSCSPISGHRSVSWYQQTPGQGLQFLFEYFSETQRNKGNFPGRFSGRQFSNSRSEMNVSTLELGDSALYLCASSVGTGGDTQYFGPGTRLTVL.

This clonotype was seen repeatedly, ten times or more. The chain has TRBV7-2 and TRBJ1-2; D gene unclear. Germline CDR1 SGHTA, CDR2 FQGNSA. This CDR3 has 16 amino acids. V was pared by 5 bases and J by 8 bases, with 24 bases between. The CDR3 bases are TGTGCCAGCAGCCCCCAACGGGCAGGACGCGGCGGGGGCTACACCTTC. Its protein is CASSPQRAGRGGGYTF.

This clonotype was observed many times. The chain has TRBV12-3 or TRBV12-4 and TRBJ2-1; 8 positions match TRBD2. J lost 0 bases, V lost 9 bases, and 4 bases had no gene match. The CDR3 spans 14 residues. The CDR3 is CASQSGSSYNEQFF. The CDR3, as DNA: TGTGCCAGTCAAAGCGGGAGCTCCTACAATGAGCAGTTCTTC.

This clonotype was found many times. J is TRBJ2-2 and V is TRBV5-1; TRBD2 is a possible D gene (6 bases). Trimming pared 9 bases from V and 5 bases from J, leaving 14 bases between. This CDR3 is 13 amino acids long. Germline CDR1 SGHRS, CDR2 YFSETQ. The CDR3: CATRLGMTGELFF. The CDR3 nucleotides are TGCGCCACTCGACTAGGGATGACCGGGGAGCTGTTTTTT.

V gene TRBV5-1 combines with J gene TRBJ1-1; no clear D gene. V was cut by 1 base and J by 8 bases, with 12 bases left in between. Germline V gene sequence: CDR1 SGHRS, CDR2 YFSETQ. This CDR3 comprises 13 residues. CDR3 nucleotide sequence: TGCGCCAGCAGCTTGAGGTCGGCCGGGGAAGCTTTCTTT. Its translation is CASSLRSAGEAFF.

This clonotype was seen many times. V and J are TRBV4-3 and TRBJ1-1; unclear D gene. CDR3 size: 15 residues. Germline V CDR1 and CDR2: LGHNA, YSLEER. Trimming stripped 0 bases from V and 1 base from J, with 9 bases between. CDR3 in amino acids: CASSQEGWGNTEAFF. In nucleotides, the CDR3 is TGCGCCAGCAGCCAAGAAGGGTGGGGGAACACTGAAGCTTTCTTT.

This clonotype showed up many times. The chain links TRBV27 to TRBJ2-7; D call uncertain. Trimming stripped 4 bases from V and 5 bases from J, with 12 bases between. There are 13 residues in the CDR3. Germline lookup yields CDR1 MNHEY and CDR2 SMNVEV (reference sequence). The CDR3 DNA reads TGTGCCAGCAGTTCTCGGTCTGTGCACGAGCAGTACTTC. This translates into CASSSRSVHEQYF.